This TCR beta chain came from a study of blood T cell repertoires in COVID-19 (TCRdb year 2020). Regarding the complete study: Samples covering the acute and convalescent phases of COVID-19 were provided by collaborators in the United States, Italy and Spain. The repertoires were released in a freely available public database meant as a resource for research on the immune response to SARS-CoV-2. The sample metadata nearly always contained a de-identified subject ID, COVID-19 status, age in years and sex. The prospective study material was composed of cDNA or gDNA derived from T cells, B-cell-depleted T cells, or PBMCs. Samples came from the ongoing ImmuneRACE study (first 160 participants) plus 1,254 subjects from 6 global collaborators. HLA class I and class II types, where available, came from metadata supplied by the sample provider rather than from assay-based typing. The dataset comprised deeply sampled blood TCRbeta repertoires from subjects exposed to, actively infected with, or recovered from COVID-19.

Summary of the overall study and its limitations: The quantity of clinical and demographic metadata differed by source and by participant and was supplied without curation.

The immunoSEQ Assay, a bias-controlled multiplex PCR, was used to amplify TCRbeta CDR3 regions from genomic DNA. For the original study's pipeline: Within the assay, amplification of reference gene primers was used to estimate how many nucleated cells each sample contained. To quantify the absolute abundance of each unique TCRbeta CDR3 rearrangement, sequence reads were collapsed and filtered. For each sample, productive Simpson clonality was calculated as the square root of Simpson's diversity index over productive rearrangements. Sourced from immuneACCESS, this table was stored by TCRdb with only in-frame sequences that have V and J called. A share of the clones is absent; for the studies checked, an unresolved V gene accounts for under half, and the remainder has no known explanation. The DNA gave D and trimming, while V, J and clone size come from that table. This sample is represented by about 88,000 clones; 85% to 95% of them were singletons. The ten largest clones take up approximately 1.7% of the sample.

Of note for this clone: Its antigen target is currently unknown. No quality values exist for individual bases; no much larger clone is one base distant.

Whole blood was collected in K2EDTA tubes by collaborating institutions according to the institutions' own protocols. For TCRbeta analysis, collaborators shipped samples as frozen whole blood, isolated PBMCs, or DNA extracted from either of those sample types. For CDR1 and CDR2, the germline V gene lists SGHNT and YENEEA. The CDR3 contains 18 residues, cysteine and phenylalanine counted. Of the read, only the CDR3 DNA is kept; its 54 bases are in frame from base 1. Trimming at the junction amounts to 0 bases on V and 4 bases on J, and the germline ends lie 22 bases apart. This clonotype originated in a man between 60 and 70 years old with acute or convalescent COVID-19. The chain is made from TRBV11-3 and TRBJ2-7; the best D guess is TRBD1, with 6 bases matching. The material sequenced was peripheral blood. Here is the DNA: TGTGCCAGCAGCTTAGAAAGGGGGACAACTCGGCAAGTATACGAGCAGTACTTC. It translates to CASSLERGTTRQVYEQYF.